Described below is a single TCR beta chain sequence and its context. As yet, its antigen is unknown. The data stem from a study of vaccination effects on CD4 cells after COVID-19. Background on the study: Samples were given by two convalescent patients 16 days and one week before vaccination.

Per germline, CDR1 MGHRA and CDR2 YSYEKL. This CDR3 spans 15 amino acids. V was shortened by 1 base and J by 1 base, with 10 bases between the two germline ends. Method: immunoSEQ multiplex PCR; TCRdb's copy keeps in-frame clones and lacks some. The repertoire has roughly 27,000 clones, 60% to 80% of them found once; the top ten carry 15% to 20%. ViraFEST expansion of antigen-specific CD4+ T cells with viral peptide pools preceded sequencing. Following a roughly 9-day culture, CD4+ T cells were purified. A PCR test confirmed that the person had SARS-CoV-2 infection between March and December 2020. The chain recombines TRBV4-1 with TRBJ1-2; the D gene is possibly TRBD1 (5 bases). This TCR was recovered from a human donor who had a prior SARS-CoV-2 infection. The starting material was CD4+ T cells from PBMCs cultured with HCoV-NL63 spike peptides, obtained before COVID-19 vaccination. Here the CDR3 reads CASSQGGPNNYGYTF. Here the CDR3 DNA reads TGCGCCAGCAGCCAAGGGGGACCGAATAACTATGGCTACACCTTC.